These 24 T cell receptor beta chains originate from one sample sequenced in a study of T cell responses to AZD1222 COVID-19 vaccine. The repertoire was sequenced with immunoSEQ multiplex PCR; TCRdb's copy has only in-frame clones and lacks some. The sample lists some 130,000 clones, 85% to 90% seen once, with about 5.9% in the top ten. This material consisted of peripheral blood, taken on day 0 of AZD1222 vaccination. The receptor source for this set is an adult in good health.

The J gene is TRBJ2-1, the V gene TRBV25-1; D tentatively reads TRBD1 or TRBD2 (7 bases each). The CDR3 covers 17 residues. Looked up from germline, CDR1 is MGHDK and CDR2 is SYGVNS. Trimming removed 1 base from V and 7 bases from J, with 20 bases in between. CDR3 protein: CASSESGRGGIRNEQFF. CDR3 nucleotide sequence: TGTGCCAGCAGTGAATCCGGCAGGGGGGGAATCCGGAATGAGCAGTTCTTC. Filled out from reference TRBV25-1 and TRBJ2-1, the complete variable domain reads EADIYQTPRYLVIGTGKKITLECSQTMGHDKMYWYQQDPGMELHLIHYSYGVNSTEKGDLSSESTVSRIRTEHFPLTLESARPSHTSQYLCASSESGRGGIRNEQFFGPGTRLTVL.

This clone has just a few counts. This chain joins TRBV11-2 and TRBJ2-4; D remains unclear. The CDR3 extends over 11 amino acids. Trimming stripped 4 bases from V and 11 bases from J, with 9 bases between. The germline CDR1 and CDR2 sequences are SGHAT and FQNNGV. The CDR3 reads CASSYGPLQYF. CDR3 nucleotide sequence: TGTGCCAGCAGCTATGGACCGCTTCAGTACTTC.

CDR3 region: CASSAARRAGVEQFF. For the CDR3, the DNA is TGTGCCAGCAGCGCGGCCCGGCGAGCGGGAGTTGAGCAGTTCTTC. The chain is built from TRBV11-3 and TRBJ2-1, with 8 bases aligning to TRBD2. From germline, CDR1 is SGHNT and CDR2 YENEEA. V was clipped by 5 bases and J by 9 bases; unmatched bases: 12. The CDR3 loop spans 15 amino acids.

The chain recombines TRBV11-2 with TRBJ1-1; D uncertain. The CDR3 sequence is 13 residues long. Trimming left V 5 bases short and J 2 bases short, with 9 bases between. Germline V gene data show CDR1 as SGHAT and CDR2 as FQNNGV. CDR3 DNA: TGTGCCAGCAGCCCACCATACAACACTGAAGCTTTCTTT. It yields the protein CASSPPYNTEAFF.

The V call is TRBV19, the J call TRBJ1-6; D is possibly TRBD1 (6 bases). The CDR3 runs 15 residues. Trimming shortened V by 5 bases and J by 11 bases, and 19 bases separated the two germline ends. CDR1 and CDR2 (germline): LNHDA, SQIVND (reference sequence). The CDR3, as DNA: TGTGCCAGTAGTTCCTCGTTAGACAGGACGGCACCCCTCCACTTT. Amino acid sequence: CASSSSLDRTAPLHF.

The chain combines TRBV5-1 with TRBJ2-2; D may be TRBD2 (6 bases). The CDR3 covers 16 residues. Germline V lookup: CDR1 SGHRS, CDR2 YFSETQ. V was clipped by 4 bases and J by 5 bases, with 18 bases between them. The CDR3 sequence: CASSAVSRGTTGELFF. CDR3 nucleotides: TGCGCCAGCAGCGCAGTCAGTAGAGGGACTACCGGGGAGCTGTTTTTT.

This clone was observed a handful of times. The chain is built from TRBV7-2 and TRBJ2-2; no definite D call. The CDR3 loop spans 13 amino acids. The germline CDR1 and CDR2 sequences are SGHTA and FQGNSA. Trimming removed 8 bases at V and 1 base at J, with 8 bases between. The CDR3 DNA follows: TGTGCCAGCGGCGCCGGGAACACCGGGGAGCTGTTTTTT. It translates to CASGAGNTGELFF. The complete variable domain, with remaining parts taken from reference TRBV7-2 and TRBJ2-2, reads GAGVSQSPSNKVTEKGKDVELRCDPISGHTALYWYRQSLGQGLEFLIYFQGNSAPDKSGLPSDRFSAERTGGSVSTLTIQRTQQEDSAVYLCASGAGNTGELFFGEGSRLTVL.

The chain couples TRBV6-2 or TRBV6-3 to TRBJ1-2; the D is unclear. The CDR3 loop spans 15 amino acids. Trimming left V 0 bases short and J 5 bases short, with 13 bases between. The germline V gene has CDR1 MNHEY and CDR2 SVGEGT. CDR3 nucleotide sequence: TGTGCCAGCAGTTACTCGCTCCAAACGGGGTATGGCTACACCTTC. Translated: CASSYSLQTGYGYTF.

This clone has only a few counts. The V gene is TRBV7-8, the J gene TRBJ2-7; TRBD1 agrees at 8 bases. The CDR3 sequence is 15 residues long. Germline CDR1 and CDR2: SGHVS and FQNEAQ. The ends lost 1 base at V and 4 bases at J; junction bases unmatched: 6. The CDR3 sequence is CASSLVGDRPYEQYF. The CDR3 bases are TGTGCCAGCAGCTTAGTGGGGGACAGGCCTTACGAGCAGTACTTC.

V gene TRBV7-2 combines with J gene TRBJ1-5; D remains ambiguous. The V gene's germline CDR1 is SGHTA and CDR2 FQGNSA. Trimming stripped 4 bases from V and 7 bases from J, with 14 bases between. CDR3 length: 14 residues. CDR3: CASSSRGGNQPQHF. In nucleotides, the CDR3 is TGTGCCAGCAGCTCGCGTGGAGGGAACCAGCCCCAGCATTTT.

CDR3 DNA sequence: TGTGCCAGTCGACTCTTGGGGGCAGGGAATTCACCCCTCCACTTT. It encodes CASRLLGAGNSPLHF. V and J are TRBV19 and TRBJ1-6; D might be TRBD1 (6 bases). The germline gives CDR1 LNHDA, CDR2 SQIVND (reference sequence). This CDR3 is built from 15 residues. Trimming cost V 8 bases and J 7 bases, with 18 bases left between them.

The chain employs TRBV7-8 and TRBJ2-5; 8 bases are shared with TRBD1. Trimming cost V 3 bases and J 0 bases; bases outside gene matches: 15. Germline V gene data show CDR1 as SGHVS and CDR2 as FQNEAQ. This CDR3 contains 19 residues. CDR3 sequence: CASSFVRNRGSLYQETQYF. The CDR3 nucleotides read TGTGCCAGCAGCTTTGTGAGGAACAGGGGGTCCCTATACCAAGAGACCCAGTACTTC.

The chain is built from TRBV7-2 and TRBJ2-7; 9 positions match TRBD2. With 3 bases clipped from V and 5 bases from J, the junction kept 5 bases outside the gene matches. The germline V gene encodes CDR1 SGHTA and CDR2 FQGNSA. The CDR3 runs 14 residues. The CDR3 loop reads CASSFAGGPDEQYF. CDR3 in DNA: TGTGCCAGCAGCTTTGCGGGAGGGCCCGACGAGCAGTACTTC.

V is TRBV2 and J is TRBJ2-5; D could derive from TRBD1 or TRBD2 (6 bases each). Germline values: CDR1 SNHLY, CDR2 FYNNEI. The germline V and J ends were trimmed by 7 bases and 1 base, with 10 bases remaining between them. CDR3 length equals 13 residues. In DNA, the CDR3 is TGTGCCAGCAAAGGGGGGTCCCAAGAGACCCAGTACTTC. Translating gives CASKGGSQETQYF.

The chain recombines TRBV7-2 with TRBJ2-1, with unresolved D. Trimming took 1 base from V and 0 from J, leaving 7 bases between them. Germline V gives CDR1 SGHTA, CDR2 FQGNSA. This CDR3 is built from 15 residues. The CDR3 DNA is TGTGCCAGCAGCTTAGTGGTGGACTCCTACAATGAGCAGTTCTTC. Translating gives CASSLVVDSYNEQFF.

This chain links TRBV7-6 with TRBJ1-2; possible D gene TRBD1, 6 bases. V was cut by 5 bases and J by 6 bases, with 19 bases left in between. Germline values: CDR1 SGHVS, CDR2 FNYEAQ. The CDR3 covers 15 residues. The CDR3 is CASSPAQQGRDGYTF. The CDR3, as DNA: TGTGCCAGCAGCCCTGCTCAACAGGGAAGAGATGGCTACACCTTC.

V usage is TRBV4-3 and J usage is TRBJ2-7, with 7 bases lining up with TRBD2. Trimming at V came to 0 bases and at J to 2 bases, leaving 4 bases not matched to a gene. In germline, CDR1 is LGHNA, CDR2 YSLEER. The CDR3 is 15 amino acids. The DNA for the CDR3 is TGCGCCAGCAGCCAAGATGCGGGGGTCCCCTACGAGCAGTACTTC. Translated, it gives CASSQDAGVPYEQYF.

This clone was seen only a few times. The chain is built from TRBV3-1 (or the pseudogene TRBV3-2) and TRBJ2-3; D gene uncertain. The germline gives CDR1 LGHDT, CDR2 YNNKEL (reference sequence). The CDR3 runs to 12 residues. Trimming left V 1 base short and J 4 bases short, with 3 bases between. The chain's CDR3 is CASSQGSDTQYF. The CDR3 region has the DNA TGTGCCAGCAGCCAAGGGTCAGATACGCAGTATTTT.

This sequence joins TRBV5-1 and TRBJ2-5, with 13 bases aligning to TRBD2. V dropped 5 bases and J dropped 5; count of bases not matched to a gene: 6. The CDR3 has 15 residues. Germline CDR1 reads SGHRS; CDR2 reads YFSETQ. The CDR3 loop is CASRPGLAGEETQYF. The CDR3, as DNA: TGCGCCAGCAGACCTGGACTAGCGGGAGAGGAGACCCAGTACTTC.

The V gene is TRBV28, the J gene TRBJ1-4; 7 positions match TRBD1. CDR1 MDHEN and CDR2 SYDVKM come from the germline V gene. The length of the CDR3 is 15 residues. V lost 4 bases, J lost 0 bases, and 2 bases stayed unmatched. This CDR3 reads CASSSQGATNEKLFF. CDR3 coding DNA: TGTGCCAGCAGTTCGCAGGGGGCAACTAATGAAAAACTGTTTTTT.

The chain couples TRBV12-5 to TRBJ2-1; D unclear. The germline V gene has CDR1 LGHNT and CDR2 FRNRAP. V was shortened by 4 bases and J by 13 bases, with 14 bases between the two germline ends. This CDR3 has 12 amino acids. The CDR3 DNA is TGTGCTAGTGGTTGGAAGGACGGGCCCCAGTTCTTC. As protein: CASGWKDGPQFF.

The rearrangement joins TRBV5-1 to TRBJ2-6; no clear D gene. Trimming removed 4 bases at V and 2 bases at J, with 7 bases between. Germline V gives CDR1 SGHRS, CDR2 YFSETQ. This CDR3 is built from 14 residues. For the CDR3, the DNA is TGCGCCAGCAGCCTGATCGCTGGGGCCAACGTCCTGACTTTC. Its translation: CASSLIAGANVLTF.

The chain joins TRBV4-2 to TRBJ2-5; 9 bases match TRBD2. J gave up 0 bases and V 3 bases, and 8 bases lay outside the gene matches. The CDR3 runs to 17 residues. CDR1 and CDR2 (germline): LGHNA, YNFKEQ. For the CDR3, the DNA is TGTGCCAGCAGCCAGGATCCTAGCGGGACGTACCAAGAGACCCAGTACTTC. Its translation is CASSQDPSGTYQETQYF.

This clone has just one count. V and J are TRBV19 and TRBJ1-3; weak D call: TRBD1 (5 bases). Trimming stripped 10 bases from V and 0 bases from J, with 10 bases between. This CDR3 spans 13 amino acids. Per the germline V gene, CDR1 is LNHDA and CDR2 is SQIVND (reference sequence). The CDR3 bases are TGTGCCACCCAGGGACTCTCTGGAAACACCATATATTTT. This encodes CATQGLSGNTIYF.